In its sample, the clone carrying this T cell receptor (beta chain) was seen once. Sequence at one end of the junction differs from germline and may be a read error. Exclusion followed for patients with uncontrolled infection, other autoimmune disease, pregnancy or lactation. This specimen belongs to a study of T cells in Graves' hyperthyroidism and ophthalmopathy. Amplification of TCR beta CDR3 regions used RNA as the template. HTBI primers drove first-round RT-PCR of the TCR CDR3. One entry per CDR3 protein results from TCRdb running MiXCR on the multiplex PCR reads. The sample consists of 45,000 to 60,000 distinct CDR3 sequences, less than 50% of them appearing once. The CDR3 runs to 13 residues. The germline V gene has CDR1 SGHRS and CDR2 YFSETQ.

This chain links TRBV5-1 with TRBJ2-7; TRBD1 might be the D (6 bases). This TCR was sampled from a woman in her 30s with Graves' ophthalmopathy. Sequenced sample: blood. The CDR3: CASSLITGIERNF. Written as DNA, the CDR3 is TGCGCCAGCAGCTTGATAACAGGGATCGAGCGGAACTTC.